Listed below are T cell receptor beta chains from one sample, sequenced in a study of T cell responses to AZD1222 COVID-19 vaccine. Measured with immunoSEQ multiplex PCR; TCRdb has only the in-frame clones, and not every one. The top ten hold 0.75% to 1% of the sample, which has under 200,000 clones, around 90% seen once. This sample comprised peripheral blood, obtained on day 0 of AZD1222 vaccination. The receptors come from an adult in good health. The CDR3 runs from the conserved cysteine through the conserved F or W. The D gene is left open where the match is weak. Expanded clones are given a class, and other clones once, few, many or no size at all.

cdr3_length	v_call	d_call	clone_size	j_call	cdr3_nt	cdr3_aa
15	TRBV19	.	.	TRBJ2-7	TGTGCCAGTAGTATAGGTTCGGACCGCATTTACGAGCAGTACTTC	CASSIGSDRIYEQYF
15	TRBV18	.	.	TRBJ2-2	TGTGCCAGCTCATTAAACCGGGAGAACACCGGGGAGCTGTTTTTT	CASSLNRENTGELFF
17	TRBV27	TRBD2	.	TRBJ2-2	TGTGCCAGCAGTTGGGGGGCCACGAGCGGGAGGGGCGGGGAGCTGTTTTTT	CASSWGATSGRGGELFF
15	TRBV5-1	TRBD1	.	TRBJ2-1	TGCGCCAGCAGCTTGGCCAGGACAGGGTACAATGAGCAGTTCTTC	CASSLARTGYNEQFF
15	TRBV27	TRBD1	.	TRBJ1-5	TGTGCCAGCAGAATGACGACAGGGAAGGATCAGCCCCAGCATTTT	CASRMTTGKDQPQHF
12	TRBV27	.	.	TRBJ1-1	TGTGCCAGCAGTCGAACCGGGACAGAAGCTTTCTTT	CASSRTGTEAFF
15	TRBV19	.	.	TRBJ2-1	TGTGCCAGTAGTATACTAGTGACTGGTTACAATGAGCAGTTCTTC	CASSILVTGYNEQFF
16	TRBV9	.	.	TRBJ2-7	TGTGCCAGCAGCGTAGTGGGCAGCTCATACCGGCACGAGCAGTACTTC	CASSVVGSSYRHEQYF
15	TRBV19	TRBD1	.	TRBJ1-5	TGTGCCAGTAGCCAAAACAGGGGAGGCAATCAGCCCCAGCATTTT	CASSQNRGGNQPQHF
16	TRBV4-2	TRBD2	.	TRBJ2-5	TGTGCCAGCAGCCCCCGGAGCGGGAGACTCCAAGAGACCCAGTACTTC	CASSPRSGRLQETQYF
15	TRBV13	.	.	TRBJ1-1	TGTGCCAGCAGAACTACCGGGACAACCTTTAGTGAAGCTTTCTTT	CASRTTGTTFSEAFF
13	TRBV3-1/TRBV3-2	.	.	TRBJ2-1	TGTGCCAGCAGCCAATCTCCTTACAATGAGCAGTTCTTC	CASSQSPYNEQFF
16	TRBV19	.	.	TRBJ2-2	TGTGCCAGTAGTATTACGGGACCTAGGGGGACCGGGGAGCTGTTTTTT	CASSITGPRGTGELFF
14	TRBV5-5	.	.	TRBJ2-7	TGTGCCAGCAGCTTGGCGTCCTCAGGGGGGGAGCAGTACTTC	CASSLASSGGEQYF
14	TRBV27	.	.	TRBJ2-7	TGTGCCAGCAGTTCCGAGGGGGAAGGGACCACCGAGAATTTC	CASSSEGEGTTENF
14	TRBV12-5	.	.	TRBJ1-4	TGTGCTAGTGGTTTGGGTCAGAGAAATGAAAAACTGTTTTTT	CASGLGQRNEKLFF
15	TRBV6-5	TRBD1	.	TRBJ1-2	TGTGCCAGCAGTTACTCCGACAGGGACCTATACGGCTACACCTTC	CASSYSDRDLYGYTF
12	TRBV6-5	.	once	TRBJ1-1	TGTGCCAGCAGTTACTCGAGTGGGCAAGCTTTCTTT	CASSYSSGQAFF
16	TRBV4-2	.	.	TRBJ2-7	TGTGCCAGCAGCCAAGTAGGACAGTCCCGAATAGGGGAGCAGTACTTC	CASSQVGQSRIGEQYF
15	TRBV15	.	few	TRBJ2-2	TGTGCCACCAGCAGAGCCGCGGGGGCAGCCGGGGAGCTGTTTTTT	CATSRAAGAAGELFF
13	TRBV11-1	.	once	TRBJ2-1	TGTGCCAGCAGCGTTCGACGGGACAATGAGCAGTTCTTC	CASSVRRDNEQFF
14	TRBV18	TRBD1	.	TRBJ1-6	TGTGCCAGCTCATCCGGACAGGGGGATTCACCCCTCCACTTT	CASSSGQGDSPLHF
15	TRBV3-1/TRBV3-2	.	.	TRBJ2-7	TGTGCCAGCAGCCAAGATTGGGGGCGAACCTACGAGCAGTACTTC	CASSQDWGRTYEQYF
14	TRBV6-5	TRBD1	.	TRBJ2-7	TGTGCCAGCAGTCGAGGGTCAGGGGGCTACGAGCAGTACTTC	CASSRGSGGYEQYF
15	TRBV19	.	once	TRBJ1-4	TGTGCCAGTAGTATGCGACCTGAGGGTAGAGAAAAACTGTTTTTT	CASSMRPEGREKLFF
15	TRBV7-2	TRBD1	.	TRBJ1-2	TGTGCCAGCAGCTCCGGACAGGGGAGGGAAGATGGCTACACCTTC	CASSSGQGREDGYTF
17	TRBV9	.	.	TRBJ1-1	TGTGCCAGCAGCGTAGAGGGGGTTTGGGGGATGAACACTGAAGCTTTCTTT	CASSVEGVWGMNTEAFF
16	TRBV2	TRBD1	.	TRBJ2-7	TGTGCCAGCAGTGCACGGGGACAGGGGGCAAACTACGAGCAGTACTTC	CASSARGQGANYEQYF
11	TRBV7-2	.	.	TRBJ1-2	TGTGCCAGCAGCCCCCAAACCGTGGAGACCTTC	CASSPQTVETF
13	TRBV29-1	.	.	TRBJ2-7	TGCAGCGTTGACAGGGGTCCTTCCGACGAGCAGTACTTC	CSVDRGPSDEQYF
16	TRBV15	TRBD2	.	TRBJ2-7	TGTGCCACCAGCAGATCGACTAGCCTAACTTCCTACGAGCAGTACTTC	CATSRSTSLTSYEQYF
15	TRBV28	.	.	TRBJ2-7	TGTGCCAGCAGTTTAGCCGGTTTGGGATCCTACGAGCAGTACTTC	CASSLAGLGSYEQYF